These T cell receptor beta chains were read from a single sample in a study of T cells in Graves' hyperthyroidism and ophthalmopathy. From the multiplex PCR reads, TCRdb called clonotypes with MiXCR, one entry per CDR3 protein. In the table there are approximately 600,000 distinct CDR3 sequences, 15% to 20% of which are singletons. Material for sequencing was blood. Receptors originate from a woman aged 25 to 39 with Graves' hyperthyroidism. The CDR3 runs from the conserved cysteine through the conserved F or W. Fields, in order: J gene, V gene, CDR3 protein.

>TRBJ1-1|TRBV7-9
CASTLTGTNTEAFF
>TRBJ2-7|TRBV28
CASSTDRDSYEQYF
>TRBJ2-7|TRBV7-9
CASSFDRGDNYEQYF
>TRBJ1-2|TRBV20-1
CSASGGGIPNNYGYTF
>TRBJ2-7|TRBV20-1
CSARVQGSYEQYF
>TRBJ2-1|TRBV7-3
CASSSPARGNNEQFF
>TRBJ1-5|TRBV30
CAWSIMGQGDHQPQHF
>TRBJ2-1|TRBV6-1
CASRGRVWAGINEQFF
>TRBJ2-4|TRBV5-1
CASSLADRGTNIQYF
>TRBJ1-6|TRBV30
CAWMRRTDNSPLHF
>TRBJ1-5|TRBV20-1
CSARGGESQPQHF
>TRBJ2-1|TRBV20-1
CSAESGKQFF
>TRBJ2-7|TRBV5-5
CASSLVTEQYF
>TRBJ1-1|TRBV28
CASTGQGGTEAFF
>TRBJ2-7|TRBV10-3
CAISPGTGAYEQYF
>TRBJ1-5|TRBV27
CASSLGGGAGQPQHF
>TRBJ2-7|TRBV28
CASSPQRLAAKVRGEQYF
>TRBJ2-1|TRBV28
CASSPPGQQSYNEQFF
>TRBJ2-7|TRBV28
CASSSYNKNYEQYF
>TRBJ1-1|TRBV19
CASSTPQGRAEAFF
>TRBJ2-7|TRBV20-1
CSAQPGQVDTYEQYF
>TRBJ1-3|TRBV11-3
CASSFGGSGNTIYF
>TRBJ1-3|TRBV18
CASSPRGQGNGNTIYF
>TRBJ2-1|TRBV10-1
CASSESAGQGGNEQFF
>TRBJ2-7|TRBV20-1
CSARDRDTSYEQYF
>TRBJ2-3|TRBV30
CAWSVGLAGDGTDTQYF
>TRBJ2-5|TRBV30
CAWSVRVRGYWGETQYF
>TRBJ2-1|TRBV30
CAWILKGGGGEQFF
>TRBJ1-4|TRBV6-1
CASANRGGEEKLFF
>TRBJ2-5|TRBV9
CASSQSGGSGETQYF
>TRBJ1-1|TRBV15
CATSRDWGFEAFF
>TRBJ2-7|TRBV12-3/TRBV12-4
CASTFQDSVYEQYF
>TRBJ1-2|TRBV20-1
CSAVRDRGITAGGYTF
>TRBJ1-2|TRBV12-3/TRBV12-4
CASDESGGTGIGYTF
>TRBJ2-1|TRBV7-9
CASSLTSGTHNEQFF
>TRBJ2-2|TRBV7-9
CASSSRLAGGPNTGELFF
>TRBJ2-3|TRBV6-4
CASSHGDLSTNTQYF
>TRBJ1-5|TRBV28
CASSHRRGTKYRVFNQPQHF
>TRBJ2-3|TRBV5-1
CASTRTGGADTQYF
>TRBJ2-1|TRBV27
CASSLTPPLAGIPDDANEQFF
>TRBJ1-3|TRBV6-2/TRBV6-3
CASSTVLSGNTIYF
>TRBJ2-3|TRBV7-2
CASSLTLVATGRGTDTQYF
>TRBJ1-1|TRBV6-1
CASREMTVQNTEAFF
>TRBJ2-7|TRBV27
CASSSRGANEQYF
>TRBJ2-2|TRBV12-3/TRBV12-4
CASHKIETYGELFF
>TRBJ2-2|TRBV25-1
CASSELSGPPGELFF
>TRBJ1-5|TRBV20-1
CSARGQGRVVGNQPQHF
>TRBJ1-2|TRBV5-1
CASSSLRDGYTF
>TRBJ2-1|TRBV5-4
CASSLVFGAGYEQFF
>TRBJ2-1|TRBV3-1
CASSHYLTSYNEQFF
>TRBJ1-1|TRBV6-2/TRBV6-3
CASTVDRVATEAFF
>TRBJ2-1|TRBV19
CASSIERGRGGSKFF
>TRBJ2-1|TRBV13
CASSPERTDTYNEQFF
>TRBJ1-6|TRBV28
CASSFGYRRNSPLHF